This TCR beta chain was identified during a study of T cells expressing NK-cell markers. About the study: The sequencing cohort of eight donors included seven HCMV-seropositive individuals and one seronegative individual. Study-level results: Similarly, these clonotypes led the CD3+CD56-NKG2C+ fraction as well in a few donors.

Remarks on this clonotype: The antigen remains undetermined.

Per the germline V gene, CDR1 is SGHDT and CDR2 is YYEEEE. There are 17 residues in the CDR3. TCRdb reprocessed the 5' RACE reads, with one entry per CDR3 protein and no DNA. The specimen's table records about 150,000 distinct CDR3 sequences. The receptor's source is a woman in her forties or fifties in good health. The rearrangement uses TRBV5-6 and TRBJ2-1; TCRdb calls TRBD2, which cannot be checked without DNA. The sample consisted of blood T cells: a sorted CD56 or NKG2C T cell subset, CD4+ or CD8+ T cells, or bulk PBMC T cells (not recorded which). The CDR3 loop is CASSLAASSGAIGGQFF.